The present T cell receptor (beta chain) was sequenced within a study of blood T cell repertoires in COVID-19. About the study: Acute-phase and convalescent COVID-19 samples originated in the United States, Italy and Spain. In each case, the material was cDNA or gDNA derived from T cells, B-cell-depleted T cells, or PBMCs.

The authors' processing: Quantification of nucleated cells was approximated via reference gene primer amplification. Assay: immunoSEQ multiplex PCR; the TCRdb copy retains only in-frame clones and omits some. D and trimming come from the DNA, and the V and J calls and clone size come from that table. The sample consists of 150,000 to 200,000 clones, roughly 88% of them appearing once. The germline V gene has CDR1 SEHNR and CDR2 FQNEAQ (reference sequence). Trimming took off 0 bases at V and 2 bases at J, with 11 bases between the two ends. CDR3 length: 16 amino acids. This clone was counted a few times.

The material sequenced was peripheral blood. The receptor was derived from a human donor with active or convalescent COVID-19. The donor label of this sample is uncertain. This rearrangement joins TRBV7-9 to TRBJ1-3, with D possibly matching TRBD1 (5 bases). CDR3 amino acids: CASSLALGLPGNTIYF. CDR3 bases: TGTGCCAGCAGCTTAGCGCTGGGACTGCCTGGAAACACCATATATTTT. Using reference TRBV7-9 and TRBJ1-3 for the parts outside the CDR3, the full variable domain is DTGVSQNPRHKITKRGQNVTFRCDPISEHNRLYWYRQTLGQGPEFLTYFQNEAQLEKSRLLSDRFSAERPKGSFSTLEIQRTEQGDSAMYLCASSLALGLPGNTIYFGEGSWLTVV.